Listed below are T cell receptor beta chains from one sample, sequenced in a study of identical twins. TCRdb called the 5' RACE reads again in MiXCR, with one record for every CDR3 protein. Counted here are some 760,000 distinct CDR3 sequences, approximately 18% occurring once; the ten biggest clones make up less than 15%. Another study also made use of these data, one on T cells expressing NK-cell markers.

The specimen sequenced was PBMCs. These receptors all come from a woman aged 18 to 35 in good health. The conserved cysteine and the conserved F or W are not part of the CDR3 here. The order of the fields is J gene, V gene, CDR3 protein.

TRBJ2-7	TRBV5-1	ASTASTLGERYDYEQY
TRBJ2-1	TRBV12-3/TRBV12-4	ASSSTTTLAASSYNEQF
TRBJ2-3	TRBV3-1	ASSPRGGPDTDTQY
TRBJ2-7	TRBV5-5	ASKVEEGSHEQY
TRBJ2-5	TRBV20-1	SVIGETQY
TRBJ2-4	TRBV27	ASSPGDGRDIQY
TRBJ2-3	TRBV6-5	ASSYSGTDTQY
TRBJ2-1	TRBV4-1	ASSQDGPSGGRDEQF
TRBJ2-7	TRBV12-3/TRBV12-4	ASTSEPPRDEQY
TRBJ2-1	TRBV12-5	ASGPGGTQD
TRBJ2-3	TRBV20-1	SARDGSGLTDTQY
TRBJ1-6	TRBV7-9	ASSFRRGVQGDSPLH
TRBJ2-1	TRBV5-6	ASSLLAGGIYNEQF
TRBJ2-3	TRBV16	ASSQSTGIITDTQY
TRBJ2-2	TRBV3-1	ASSHLIRGKRTGELF
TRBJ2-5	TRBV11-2	ASSSVDREQETQY
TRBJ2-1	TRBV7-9	ASSLVASYNEQF
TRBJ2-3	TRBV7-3	ASSPRTGRGDTQY
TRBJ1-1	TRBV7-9	ASSTVDGANTEAF
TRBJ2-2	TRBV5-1	ASSPEPSGTGELF
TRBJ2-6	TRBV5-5	ASSLAVQGDGANVLT
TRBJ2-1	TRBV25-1	ASSDRTLSYNEQF
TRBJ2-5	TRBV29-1	SVAGGEIPQQETQY
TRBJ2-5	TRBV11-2	ASSLGLVATQY
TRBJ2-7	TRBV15	ATSYEDRPLYEQY
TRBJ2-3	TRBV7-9	ASSWSGEITQY
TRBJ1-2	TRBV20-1	SAKTPWAYGYT
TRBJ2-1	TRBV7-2	ASSLVGGGATYNEQF
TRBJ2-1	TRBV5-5	ASTTWTGYNEQF
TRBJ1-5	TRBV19	ASSQQTGRGNQPQH
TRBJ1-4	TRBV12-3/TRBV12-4	ASSYWQNEKLF
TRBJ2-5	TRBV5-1	ASSLAWIAGLQETQY
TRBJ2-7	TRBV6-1	ASRRGQGYEQY
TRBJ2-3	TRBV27	ASSSLSSGSQRY
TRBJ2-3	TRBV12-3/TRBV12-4	ASSSPITDTQY
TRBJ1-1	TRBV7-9	ASSRGGQGSAEAF
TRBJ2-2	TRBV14	ASSLPGGANTGELF
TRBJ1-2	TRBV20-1	SGTGGAGGYT
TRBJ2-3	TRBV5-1	ASSQTGLRTDTQY
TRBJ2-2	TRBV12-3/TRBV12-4	ASSLVRHTGELF
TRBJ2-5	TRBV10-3	AMGEGTGDETQY